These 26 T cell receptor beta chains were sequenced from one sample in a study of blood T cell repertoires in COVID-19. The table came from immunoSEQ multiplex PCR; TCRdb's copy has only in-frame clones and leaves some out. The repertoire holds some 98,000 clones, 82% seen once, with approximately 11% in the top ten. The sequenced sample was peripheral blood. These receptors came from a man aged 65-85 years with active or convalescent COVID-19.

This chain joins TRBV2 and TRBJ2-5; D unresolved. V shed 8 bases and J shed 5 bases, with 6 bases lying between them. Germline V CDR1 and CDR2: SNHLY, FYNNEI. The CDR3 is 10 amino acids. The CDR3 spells CASSEETQYF. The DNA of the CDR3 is TGTGCCAGCTCCGAGGAGACCCAGTACTTC.

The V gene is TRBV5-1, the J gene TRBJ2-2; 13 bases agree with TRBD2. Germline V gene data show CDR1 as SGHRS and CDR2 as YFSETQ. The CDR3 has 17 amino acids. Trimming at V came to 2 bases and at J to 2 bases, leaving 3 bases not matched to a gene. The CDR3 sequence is CASSFGLAGANTGELFF. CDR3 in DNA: TGCGCCAGCAGCTTCGGACTAGCGGGGGCCAACACCGGGGAGCTGTTTTTT.

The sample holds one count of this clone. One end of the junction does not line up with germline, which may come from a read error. The CDR3 bases are TGTGCTAGCAGCCCCCGACAGGGAGGCAATGAGCAGTTCTTC. Amino acids: CASSPRQGGNEQFF. J is TRBJ2-1 and V is TRBV7-7, with D maybe TRBD1 (7 bases). CDR3 length equals 14 residues. CDR1 and CDR2 from the germline V gene are SSHAT and FNYEAQ (reference sequence). Complete variable domain (other parts from reference TRBV7-7 and TRBJ2-1): GAGVSQSPRYKVTKRGQDVTLRCDPISSHATLYWYQQALGQGPEFLTYFNYEAQPDKSGLPSDRFSAERPEGSISTLTIQRTEQRDSAMYRCASSPRQGGNEQFFGPGTRLTVL.

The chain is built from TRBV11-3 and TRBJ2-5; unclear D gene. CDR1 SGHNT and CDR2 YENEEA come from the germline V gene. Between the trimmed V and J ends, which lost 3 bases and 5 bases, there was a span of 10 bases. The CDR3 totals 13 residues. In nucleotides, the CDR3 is TGTGCCAGCAGCTTCGGAGTCGGGGAGACCCAGTACTTC. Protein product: CASSFGVGETQYF. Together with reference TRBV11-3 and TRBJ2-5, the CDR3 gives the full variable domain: EAGVVQSPRYKIIEKKQPVAFWCNPISGHNTLYWYLQNLGQGPELLIRYENEEAVDDSQLPKDRFSAERLKGVDSTLKIQPAELGDSAVYLCASSFGVGETQYFGPGTRLLVL.

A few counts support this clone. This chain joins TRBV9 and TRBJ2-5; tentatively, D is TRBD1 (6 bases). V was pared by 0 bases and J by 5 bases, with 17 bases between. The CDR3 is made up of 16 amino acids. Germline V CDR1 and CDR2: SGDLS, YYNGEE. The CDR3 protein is CASSVGLGRGQETQYF. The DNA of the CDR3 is TGTGCCAGCAGCGTAGGACTGGGCAGGGGCCAGGAGACCCAGTACTTC.

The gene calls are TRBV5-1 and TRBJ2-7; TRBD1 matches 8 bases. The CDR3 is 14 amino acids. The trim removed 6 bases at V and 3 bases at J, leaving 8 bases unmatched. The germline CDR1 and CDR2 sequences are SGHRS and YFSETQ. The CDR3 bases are TGCGCCAGCAATCCGGGACAGGTCCGCTACGAGCAGTACTTC. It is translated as CASNPGQVRYEQYF.

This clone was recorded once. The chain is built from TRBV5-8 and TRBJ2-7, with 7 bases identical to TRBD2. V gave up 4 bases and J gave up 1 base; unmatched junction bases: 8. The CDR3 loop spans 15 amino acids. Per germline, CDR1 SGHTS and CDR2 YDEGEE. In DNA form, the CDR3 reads TGTGCCAGCAGCCCCCGTCCGGGGGGATCCTACGAGCAGTACTTC. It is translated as CASSPRPGGSYEQYF.

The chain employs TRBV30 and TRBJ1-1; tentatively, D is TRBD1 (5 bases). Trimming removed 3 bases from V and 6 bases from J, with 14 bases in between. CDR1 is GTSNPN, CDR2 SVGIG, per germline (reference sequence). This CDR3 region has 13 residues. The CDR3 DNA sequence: TGTGCCTGGAGCGTATGGGGGGACGCTGAAGCTTTCTTT. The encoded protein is CAWSVWGDAEAFF.

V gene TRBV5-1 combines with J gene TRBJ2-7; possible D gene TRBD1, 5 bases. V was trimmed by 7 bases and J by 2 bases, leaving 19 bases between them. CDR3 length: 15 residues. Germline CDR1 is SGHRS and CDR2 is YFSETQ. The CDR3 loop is CASQIAYLGAYEQYF. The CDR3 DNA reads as TGCGCCAGCCAAATAGCCTACCTAGGGGCCTACGAGCAGTACTTC.

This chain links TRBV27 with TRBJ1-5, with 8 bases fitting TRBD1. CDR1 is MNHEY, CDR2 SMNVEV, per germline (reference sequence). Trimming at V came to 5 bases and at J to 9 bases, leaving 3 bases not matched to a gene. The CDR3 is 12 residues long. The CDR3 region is CASSVGQGPQHF. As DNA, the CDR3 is TGTGCCAGCAGTGTTGGACAGGGGCCCCAGCATTTT.

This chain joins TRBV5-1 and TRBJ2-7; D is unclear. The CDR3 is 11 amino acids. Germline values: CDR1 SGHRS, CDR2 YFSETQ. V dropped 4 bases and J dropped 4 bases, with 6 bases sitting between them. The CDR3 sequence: CASSQEYEQYF. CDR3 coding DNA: TGCGCCAGCAGCCAAGAGTACGAGCAGTACTTC.

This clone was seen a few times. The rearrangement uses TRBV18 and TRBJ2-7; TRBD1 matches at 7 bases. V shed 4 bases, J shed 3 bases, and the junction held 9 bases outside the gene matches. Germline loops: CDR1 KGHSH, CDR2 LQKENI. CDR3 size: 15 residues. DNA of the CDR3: TGTGCCAGCTCACGACAAACAGGGGCCAACTACGAGCAGTACTTC. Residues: CASSRQTGANYEQYF.

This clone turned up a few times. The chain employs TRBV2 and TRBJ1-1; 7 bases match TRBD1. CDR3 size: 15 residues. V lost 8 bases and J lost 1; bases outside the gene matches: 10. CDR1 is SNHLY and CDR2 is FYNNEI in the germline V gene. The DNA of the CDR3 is TGTGCCAGCGGGAAGACAGGGTTCACGAACACTGAAGCTTTCTTT. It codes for CASGKTGFTNTEAFF.

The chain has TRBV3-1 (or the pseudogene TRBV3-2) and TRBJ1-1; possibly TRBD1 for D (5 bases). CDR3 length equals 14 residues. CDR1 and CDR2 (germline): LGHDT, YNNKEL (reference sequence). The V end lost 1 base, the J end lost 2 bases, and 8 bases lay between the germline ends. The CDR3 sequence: CASSQGQINTEAFF. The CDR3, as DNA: TGTGCCAGCAGCCAAGGACAGATTAACACTGAAGCTTTCTTT.

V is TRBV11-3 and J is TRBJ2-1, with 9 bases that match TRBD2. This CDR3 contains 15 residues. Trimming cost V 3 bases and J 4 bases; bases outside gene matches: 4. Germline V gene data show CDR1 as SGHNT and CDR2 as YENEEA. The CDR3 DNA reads TGTGCCAGCAGCTTGGGACTAGCCCGATACAATGAGCAGTTCTTC. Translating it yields CASSLGLARYNEQFF.

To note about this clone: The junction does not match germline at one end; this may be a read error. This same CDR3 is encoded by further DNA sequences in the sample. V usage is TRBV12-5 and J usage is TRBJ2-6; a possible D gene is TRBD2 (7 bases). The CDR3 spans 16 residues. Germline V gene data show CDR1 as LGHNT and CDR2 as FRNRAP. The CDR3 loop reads CACGLGGGPGANVLTF. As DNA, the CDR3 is TGTGCTTGTGGTTTGGGGGGGGGCCCCGGGGCCAACGTCCTGACTTTC.

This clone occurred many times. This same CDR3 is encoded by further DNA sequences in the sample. The DNA of the CDR3 is TGCAGTGCTAGAGCCGGGTTCGAGCAGTACTTC. Protein: CSARAGFEQYF. The chain combines TRBV20-1 with TRBJ2-7; D gene unclear. CDR3 length: 11 amino acids. The V gene's germline CDR1 is DFQATT and CDR2 SNEGSKA (reference sequence). The V end was cut by 1 base, the J end by 6 bases, with 7 bases between.

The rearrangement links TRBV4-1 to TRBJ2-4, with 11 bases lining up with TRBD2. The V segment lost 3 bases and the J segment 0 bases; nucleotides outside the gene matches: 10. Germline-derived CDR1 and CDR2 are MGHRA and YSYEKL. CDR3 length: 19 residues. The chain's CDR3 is CASSQTPGLADLAKNIQYF. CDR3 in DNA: TGCGCCAGCAGCCAGACCCCGGGACTAGCGGATCTAGCCAAAAACATTCAGTACTTC.

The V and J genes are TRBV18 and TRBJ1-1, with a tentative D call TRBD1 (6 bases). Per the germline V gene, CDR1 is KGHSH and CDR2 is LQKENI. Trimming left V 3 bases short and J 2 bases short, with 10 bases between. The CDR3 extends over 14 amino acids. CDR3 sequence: CASSPQDSNTEAFF. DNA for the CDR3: TGTGCCAGCTCACCTCAGGACAGCAACACTGAAGCTTTCTTT.

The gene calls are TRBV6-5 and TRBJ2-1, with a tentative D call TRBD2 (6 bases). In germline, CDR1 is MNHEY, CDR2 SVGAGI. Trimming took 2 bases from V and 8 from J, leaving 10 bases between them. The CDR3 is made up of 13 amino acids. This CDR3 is CASSYRGGDEQFF. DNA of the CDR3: TGTGCCAGCAGTTACAGGGGCGGGGATGAGCAGTTCTTC.

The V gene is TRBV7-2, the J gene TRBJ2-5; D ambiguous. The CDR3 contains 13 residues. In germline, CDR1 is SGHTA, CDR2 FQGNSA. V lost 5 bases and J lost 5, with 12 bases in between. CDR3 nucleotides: TGTGCCAGCAGCATCCCTCTAGGTGAGACCCAGTACTTC. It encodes CASSIPLGETQYF. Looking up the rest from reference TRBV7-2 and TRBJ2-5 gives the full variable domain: GAGVSQSPSNKVTEKGKDVELRCDPISGHTALYWYRQSLGQGLEFLIYFQGNSAPDKSGLPSDRFSAERTGGSVSTLTIQRTQQEDSAVYLCASSIPLGETQYFGPGTRLLVL.

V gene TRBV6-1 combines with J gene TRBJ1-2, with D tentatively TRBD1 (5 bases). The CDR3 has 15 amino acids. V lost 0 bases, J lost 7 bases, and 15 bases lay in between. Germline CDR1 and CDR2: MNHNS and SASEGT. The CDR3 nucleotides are TGTGCCAGCAGTGAAGCTAGGGGCAGGGCGGCTGGCTACACCTTC. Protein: CASSEARGRAAGYTF.

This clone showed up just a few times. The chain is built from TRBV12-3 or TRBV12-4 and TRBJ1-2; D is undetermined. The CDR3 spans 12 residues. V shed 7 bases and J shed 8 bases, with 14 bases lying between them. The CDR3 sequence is CASKSGSGGYTF. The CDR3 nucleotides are TGTGCCAGCAAGTCGGGGTCTGGGGGCTACACCTTC.

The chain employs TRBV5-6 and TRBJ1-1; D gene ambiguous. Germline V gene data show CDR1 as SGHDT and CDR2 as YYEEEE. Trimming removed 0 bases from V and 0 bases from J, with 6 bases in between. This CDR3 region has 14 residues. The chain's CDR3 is CASSLERVNTEAFF. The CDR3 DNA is TGTGCCAGCAGCTTGGAGCGGGTGAACACTGAAGCTTTCTTT. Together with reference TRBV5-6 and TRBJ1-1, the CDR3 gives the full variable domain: DAGVTQSPTHLIKTRGQQVTLRCSPKSGHDTVSWYQQALGQGPQFIFQYYEEEERQRGNFPDRFSGHQFPNYSSELNVNALLLGDSALYLCASSLERVNTEAFFGQGTRLTVV.

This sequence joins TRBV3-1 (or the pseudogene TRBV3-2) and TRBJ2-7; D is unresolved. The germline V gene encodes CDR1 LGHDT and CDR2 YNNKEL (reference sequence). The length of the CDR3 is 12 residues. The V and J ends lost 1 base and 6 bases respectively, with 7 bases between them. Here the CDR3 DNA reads TGTGCCAGCAGCCAAGGGCCCCTCGAGCAGTACTTC. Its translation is CASSQGPLEQYF.

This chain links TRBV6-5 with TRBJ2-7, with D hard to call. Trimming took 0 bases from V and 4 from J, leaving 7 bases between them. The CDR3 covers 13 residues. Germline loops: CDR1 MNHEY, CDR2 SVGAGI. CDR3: CASSYSQRYEQYF. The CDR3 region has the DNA TGTGCCAGCAGTTACTCCCAACGGTACGAGCAGTACTTC.